The present entry profiles one T cell receptor (beta chain) with its context. This clonotype was recorded at least ten times. Its binding antigen is unknown. Base-call qualities are not available, and no considerably larger clone is one nucleotide away. Taken from cysteine to phenylalanine, the CDR3 has 13 residues. CDR3 DNA only is kept here, 39 bases in frame from base 1. Taken from the germline V gene, the CDR1 and CDR2 loops are SGHTA and FQGNSA. The V and J ends are trimmed by 5 bases and 1 base, leaving 7 bases between them. cDNA was synthesized by template-switch 5'RACE using a primer carrying a 10-nucleotide random unique molecular identifier by which each TCR transcript was tagged. Over 160 million TCR-beta sequences, covering 15-18 subjects, were produced in each sequencing run. Total RNA was extracted with the RNeasy kit. Using the KAPA Real-time Library Amplification kit, TCR-beta VDJ regions were amplified with primers for the TCR constant region and the 5'RACE anchor. A first PCR added sample indexes and Illumina adaptors, after which a second PCR increased the library yield. After purification with Ampure beads, the TCR product of roughly 650 bp was size-selected on a 2% E-gel SizeSelection system. Before pooling, library quality was checked on a Bioanalyzer, concentration was measured with Qubit, and libraries were quantified with the Kapa Library Quantification kit. An Illumina HiSeq 2500 was used to sequence the libraries paired-end at 2 x 150 bp. To increase sequence diversity, roughly 24-30% phiX was spiked into each library pool. Concerning the study's data processing: Quality-filtered reads were processed with the UMI-based MiGEC pipeline, which removed over 80% of raw TCR sequences during error correction. VDJ genes were aligned to IMGT germline references, and clonotypes were defined by unique CDR3 amino acid sequence plus V-J genes. Clonal expansion, Shannon diversity and CDR3 relatedness were evaluated with VDJtools (CalcPairwiseDistances, ClusterSamples), while phylogenetic trees were built in CLCbio workbench. A clone was classed as expanded if it had 8 or more unique UMIs, a cutoff based on coefficient-of-variation modelling across technical triplicates. TCRdb itself trimmed the public reads at Q25 with fastp, ran MiXCR and retained productive beta chains. Every entry covers one CDR3 protein and lists the most common genes and DNA from its rows. These V and J calls originate from TCRdb's pipeline instead of the authors' own analysis. This sample holds about 120,000 distinct CDR3 sequences; 3.2% were observed only once. The ten largest account for 1% to 1.5% of the sample.

The data stem from a study of neurological immune-mediated disorders (dated by TCRdb to about 2019). With respect to the entire study: Among the roughly 34 multiple sclerosis patients, roughly 31 had relapsing-remitting MS and 3 had secondary progressive MS. Peripheral blood TCR-beta repertoires from patients with HTLV-I-associated myelopathy (HAM/TSP), patients with multiple sclerosis, and healthy controls were compared in the study using UMI-based sequencing. The 85 to 110 TCR-beta libraries included longitudinal samples, technical triplicates and paired sorted CD4+ and CD8+ T-cell subsets alongside PBMC samples. The cohort comprised approximately 67 subjects: about 14 HAM/TSP patients, some 34 multiple sclerosis patients and about 20 healthy controls. Study-wide findings and limitations: In phylogenetic analysis, the repertoires of 18 of 34 MS patients grouped into a cluster of related CDR3 sequences, which suggests a possible signature at the repertoire level. The MS cluster showed no association with clinical or MRI features, and the authors stated that larger cohorts are needed. No identical CDR3 amino acid sequences were shared among expanded clones across subjects, suggesting private TCR-beta repertoires in all groups. TCR clonal expansion was highest in HAM/TSP patients and lowest in MS patients, with MS patients falling below even healthy controls.

Unsorted PBMC libraries were generated from 2 million PBMCs stored in RNAlater at -80 °C until RNA extraction. The multiple sclerosis patients were enrolled in a US clinical protocol that evaluated disease progression with magnetic resonance imaging. Peripheral blood underwent Ficoll-Hypaque density gradient centrifugation to isolate PBMCs, which were then cryopreserved in liquid nitrogen. Rearrangement joined TRBV7-2 to TRBJ2-3; no D segment can be confidently identified. Material: PBMCs. The receptor comes from a woman in her 30s with multiple sclerosis. Here the CDR3 is given as CASSGFRTDTQYF. Here is the DNA: TGTGCCAGCAGCGGTTTTCGCACAGATACGCAGTATTTT.